This entry concerns a single T cell receptor beta chain. This sample is part of a study of blood T cell repertoires in COVID-19. Overall study context: Samples representing acute and convalescent COVID-19 were sourced from the United States, Italy and Spain. Sources were T cells, B-cell-depleted T cells, or PBMCs; the material itself was cDNA or gDNA.

The germline V gene has CDR1 SNHLY and CDR2 FYNNEI. V gave up 4 bases and J gave up 5 bases; unmatched junction bases: 10. The CDR3 totals 15 residues. Original data processing: Counts of nucleated cells, estimated from reference gene primer amplification, were obtained. Profiled with immunoSEQ multiplex PCR; TCRdb holds only in-frame clones, not every one. V, J and clone size were drawn from that table, and D and trimming were deduced from the DNA. This sample has tens of thousands of clones, with approximately 91% found just once. The sequenced material came from peripheral blood. The V gene is TRBV2, the J gene TRBJ2-5, with 7 nucleotides matching TRBD2. The TCR originated in a man aged 50-60 years with active COVID-19. The CDR3 reads CASSGIAGPGETQYF. The CDR3 DNA reads as TGTGCCAGCAGTGGGATAGCGGGCCCGGGGGAGACCCAGTACTTC.